These 23 T cell receptor beta chains share one sample of origin, sequenced in a study of cytomegalovirus exposure and HLA in healthy donors. 60 Vbeta and 13 Jbeta primers were used in PCR. Sequenced by immunoSEQ multiplex PCR; TCRdb stores in-frame clones only, minus some. The table records about 110,000 clones, 75% of them present only once. Sequenced input: PBMCs. These receptors all come from a man between 40 and 49 years old in good health and CMV-seronegative.

This clone was seen just once. Other DNA sequences in the sample encode the same CDR3. V and J are TRBV7-2 and TRBJ2-1; D is possibly TRBD2 (5 bases). Trimming stripped 1 base from V and 5 bases from J, with 6 bases between. There are 13 residues in the CDR3. The germline V gene encodes CDR1 SGHTA and CDR2 FQGNSA. CDR3: CASSLGRNNEQFF. The DNA for the CDR3 is TGTGCCAGCAGCTTAGGGAGGAACAATGAGCAGTTCTTC.

The gene calls are TRBV6-1 and TRBJ2-1; 9 nucleotides align to TRBD2. The CDR3 runs to 16 residues. V lost 2 bases and J lost 9; bases outside the gene matches: 11. Germline loops: CDR1 MNHNS, CDR2 SASEGT. CDR3 nucleotide sequence: TGTGCCAGCAGTGAAAGTCCGCGGGGGGGCCTCAGTGAGCAGTTCTTC. As protein: CASSESPRGGLSEQFF.

The chain is built from TRBV5-4 and TRBJ1-3; TRBD1 matches at 8 bases. Trimming at V came to 0 bases and at J to 3 bases, leaving 2 bases not matched to a gene. The CDR3 contains 15 residues. Germline V gene lookup returns CDR1 SGHNT and CDR2 YYREEE (reference sequence). The CDR3 coding sequence is TGTGCCAGCAGCTTGGACAGGGGGGTTGGAAACACCATATATTTT. Encoded protein: CASSLDRGVGNTIYF.

The CDR3 sequence: CASSFRGGRTGELFF. The CDR3 DNA is TGTGCCAGCAGCTTCCGGGGAGGACGCACCGGGGAGCTGTTTTTT. The chain couples TRBV5-6 to TRBJ2-2; D possibly corresponds to TRBD2 (6 bases). V was clipped by 2 bases and J by 4 bases, with 12 bases between them. Germline V gene data show CDR1 as SGHDT and CDR2 as YYEEEE. The CDR3 loop spans 15 amino acids.

The chain links TRBV7-9 to TRBJ2-5; D not certain. V lost 1 base to trimming and J lost 0 bases, with 6 bases between them. Germline-derived CDR1 and CDR2 are SEHNR and FQNEAQ (reference sequence). This CDR3 has 14 amino acids. Here the CDR3 DNA reads TGTGCCAGCAGCTTAGTTACGGACCAAGAGACCCAGTACTTC. Amino acids: CASSLVTDQETQYF.

The rearrangement links TRBV10-3 to TRBJ1-2; D call uncertain. CDR3 length equals 13 residues. Trimming removed 0 bases from V and 3 bases from J, with 5 bases in between. The germline V gene has CDR1 ENHRY and CDR2 SYGVKD. The DNA of the CDR3 is TGTGCCATCAGTGAGTCCACATACTATGGCTACACCTTC. Its translation: CAISESTYYGYTF.

The CDR3 DNA follows: TGTGCCACCAGCCCCGGTACAAGAGACTACGAGCAGTACTTC. Its protein is CATSPGTRDYEQYF. The V gene is TRBV15, the J gene TRBJ2-5; D remains unclear. TRBJ2-7 matches the DNA end more closely, so the J call is doubtful. CDR3 length equals 14 residues. The germline gives CDR1 LNHNV, CDR2 YYDKDF (reference sequence).

The rearrangement uses TRBV2 and TRBJ1-1, with D possibly TRBD1 on 5 matching bases. Germline CDR1 SNHLY, CDR2 FYNNEI. V shed 10 bases and J shed 6 bases, with 18 bases lying between them. The CDR3 is 13 amino acids. The DNA for the CDR3 is TGTGCCACCCAAGGGGTCGGAAGCGCTGAAGCTTTCTTT. It encodes CATQGVGSAEAFF.

The chain is built from TRBV6-5 and TRBJ1-6; 7 bases align to TRBD1. Unmatched junction bases numbered 5, after V lost 2 bases and J lost 4 bases. The CDR3 sequence is 16 residues long. Germline CDR1 reads MNHEY; CDR2 reads SVGAGI. As DNA, the CDR3 is TGTGCCAGCAGTTACCGGGGACAGCCATATAATTCACCCCTCCACTTT. As protein: CASSYRGQPYNSPLHF.

The chain combines TRBV18 with TRBJ2-7, with D possibly TRBD2 on 5 matching bases. Trimming removed 3 bases at V and 3 bases at J, with 9 bases between. The germline V gene has CDR1 KGHSH and CDR2 LQKENI. This CDR3 has 13 residues. CDR3 protein: CASSPEVDYEQYF. The CDR3 DNA reads TGTGCCAGCTCACCGGAGGTGGACTACGAGCAGTACTTC.

The V gene is TRBV19, the J gene TRBJ2-2; 7 nucleotides align to TRBD1. The length of the CDR3 is 16 residues. Losses at the gene ends were 1 base for V and 2 bases for J; bases not matched to a gene: 4. CDR1 is LNHDA and CDR2 is SQIVND in the germline V gene (reference sequence). Here the CDR3 DNA reads TGTGCCAGTAGTATAGGGGCAGGGGGAAACACCGGGGAGCTGTTTTTT. Protein: CASSIGAGGNTGELFF.

V is TRBV28 and J is TRBJ1-2; 7 nucleotides match TRBD1. Germline V gene lookup returns CDR1 MDHEN and CDR2 SYDVKM. The CDR3 spans 13 residues. V lost 2 bases to trimming and J lost 6 bases; unmatched junction nucleotides: 3. The CDR3, as DNA: TGTGCCAGCAGTTTAAGACAGGGCCATGGCTACACCTTC. Its translation is CASSLRQGHGYTF.

The rearrangement uses TRBV9 and TRBJ2-3, with TRBD1 identical over 9 bases. CDR1 and CDR2 (germline): SGDLS, YYNGEE. V lost 0 bases to trimming and J lost 4 bases; unmatched junction nucleotides: 6. This CDR3 spans 16 amino acids. CDR3 bases: TGTGCCAGCAGCGTAGCAACAGGGGGCAGGGCAGATACGCAGTATTTT. Its translation: CASSVATGGRADTQYF.

The chain has TRBV19 and TRBJ1-2; 7 nucleotides agree with TRBD1. Germline CDR1 and CDR2: LNHDA and SQIVND (reference sequence). There are 18 residues in the CDR3. J gave up 2 bases and V 3 bases, and 15 bases lay outside the gene matches. The CDR3 coding sequence is TGTGCCAGTAGTATTCGGTTTCAGGGGGAATTATGGAACTATGGCTACACCTTC. Its protein is CASSIRFQGELWNYGYTF.

The chain uses TRBV9 and TRBJ1-5; no definite D call. The CDR3 runs to 14 residues. V lost 0 bases and J lost 5, with 9 bases in between. From germline, CDR1 is SGDLS and CDR2 YYNGEE. CDR3 DNA: TGTGCCAGCAGCGTAGGGGAGTGGGATCAGCCCCAGCATTTT. It yields the protein CASSVGEWDQPQHF.

This chain connects TRBV7-8 to TRBJ2-3, with D perhaps TRBD2 (6 bases). V was clipped by 4 bases and J by 3 bases, with 20 bases between them. In germline, CDR1 is SGHVS, CDR2 FQNEAQ. This CDR3 contains 17 residues. The CDR3 DNA reads as TGTGCCAGCAGCTCAACGGCACTAGCAATGCCGACAGATACGCAGTATTTT. It yields the protein CASSSTALAMPTDTQYF.

This chain joins TRBV7-9 and TRBJ2-3; 8 bases fit TRBD2. CDR3 length: 17 residues. Germline V gene lookup returns CDR1 SEHNR and CDR2 FQNEAQ (reference sequence). J was trimmed by 2 bases and V by 3 bases; bases with no gene match: 10. CDR3 nucleotide sequence: TGTGCCAGCAGCTTGGACATAGCGGGAACTTCCACAGATACGCAGTATTTT. Its protein is CASSLDIAGTSTDTQYF.

The chain links TRBV6-1 to TRBJ2-3; 9 nucleotides match TRBD2. Germline-derived CDR1 and CDR2 are MNHNS and SASEGT. V trimming: 8 bases; J trimming: 4 bases; junction bases outside the gene matches: 10. The CDR3 loop spans 15 amino acids. CDR3 sequence reads: CASLSAGGRADTQYF. The CDR3 bases are TGTGCCAGCTTGTCGGCGGGGGGGCGCGCAGATACGCAGTATTTT.

This clone turned up a few times. CDR3 loop: CASSPDRVSGELFF. CDR3 in DNA: TGTGCCAGCAGCCCAGACCGGGTTTCCGGGGAGCTGTTTTTT. J is TRBJ2-2 and V is TRBV11-2; the D is unclear. CDR3 size: 14 residues. Trimming left V 5 bases short and J 6 bases short, with 13 bases between. The germline V gene has CDR1 SGHAT and CDR2 FQNNGV. Variable domain in full (rest from reference TRBV11-2 and TRBJ2-2): EAGVAQSPRYKIIEKRQSVAFWCNPISGHATLYWYQQILGQGPKLLIQFQNNGVVDDSQLPKDRFSAERLKGVDSTLKIQPAKLEDSAVYLCASSPDRVSGELFFGEGSRLTVL.

The chain combines TRBV5-1 with TRBJ2-5, with D tentatively TRBD2 (5 bases). Germline CDR1 SGHRS, CDR2 YFSETQ. The germline V and J ends were trimmed by 8 bases and 1 base, with 12 bases remaining between them. This CDR3 spans 13 amino acids. CDR3 amino acids: CASEAGGQETQYF. The DNA of the CDR3 is TGCGCCAGTGAGGCCGGAGGCCAAGAGACCCAGTACTTC.

This sequence joins TRBV19 and TRBJ2-3; 7 bases fit TRBD2. This CDR3 region has 13 residues. Germline CDR1 and CDR2: LNHDA and SQIVND (reference sequence). V lost 1 base, J lost 6 bases, and 1 base stayed unmatched. The CDR3 region is CASSIGEGDTQYF. CDR3 nucleotide sequence: TGTGCCAGTAGTATAGGGGAGGGTGATACGCAGTATTTT.

The chain uses TRBV7-9 and TRBJ2-7; D may be TRBD2 (6 bases). This CDR3 is 12 amino acids long. Germline V gene data show CDR1 as SEHNR and CDR2 as FQNEAQ (reference sequence). V was trimmed by 5 bases and J by 5 bases, leaving 10 bases between them. The chain's CDR3 is CASSGLPNEQYF. The CDR3, as DNA: TGTGCCAGCAGCGGACTACCCAACGAGCAGTACTTC.

This rearrangement joins TRBV6-1 to TRBJ2-3; 11 bases fit TRBD2. The CDR3 is made up of 16 amino acids. In germline, CDR1 is MNHNS, CDR2 SASEGT. V shed 2 bases and J 3 bases; nucleotides not matched to a gene: 4. CDR3 loop: CASSEISGGATDTQYF. DNA for the CDR3: TGTGCCAGCAGTGAAATTAGCGGGGGGGCTACAGATACGCAGTATTTT.